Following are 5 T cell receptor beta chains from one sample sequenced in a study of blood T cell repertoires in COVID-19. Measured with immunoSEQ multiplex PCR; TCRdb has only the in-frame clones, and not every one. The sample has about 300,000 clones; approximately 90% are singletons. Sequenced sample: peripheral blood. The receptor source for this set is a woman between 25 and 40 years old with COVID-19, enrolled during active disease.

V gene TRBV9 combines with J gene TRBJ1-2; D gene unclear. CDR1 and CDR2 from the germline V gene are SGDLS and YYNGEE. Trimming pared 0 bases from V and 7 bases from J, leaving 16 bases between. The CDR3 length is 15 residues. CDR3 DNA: TGTGCCAGCAGCGTAGATTGGCGGGGAGTGGCTGGCTACACCTTC. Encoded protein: CASSVDWRGVAGYTF.

The CDR3 sequence: CASSPTDLAYEQYF. CDR3 bases: TGTGCCAGCAGCCCCACCGACCTAGCCTACGAGCAGTACTTC. The chain couples TRBV9 to TRBJ2-7; D is undetermined. Trimming took off 4 bases at V and 2 bases at J, with 13 bases between the two ends. Germline V lookup: CDR1 SGDLS, CDR2 YYNGEE. The CDR3 totals 14 residues.

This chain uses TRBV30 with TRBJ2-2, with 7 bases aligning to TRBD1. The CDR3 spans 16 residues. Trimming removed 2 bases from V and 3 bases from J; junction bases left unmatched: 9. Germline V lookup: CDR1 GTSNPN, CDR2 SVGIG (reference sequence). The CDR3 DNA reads TGTGCCTGGAGTTTAGTAACAGGGGCTTACACCGGGGAGCTGTTTTTT. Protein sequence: CAWSLVTGAYTGELFF.

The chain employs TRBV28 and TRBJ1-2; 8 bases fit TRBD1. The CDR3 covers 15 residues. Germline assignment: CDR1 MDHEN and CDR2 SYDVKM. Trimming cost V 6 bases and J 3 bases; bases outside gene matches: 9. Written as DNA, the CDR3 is TGTGCCAGCAGAGAATTAGGGACAGGTGACTATGGCTACACCTTC. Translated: CASRELGTGDYGYTF.

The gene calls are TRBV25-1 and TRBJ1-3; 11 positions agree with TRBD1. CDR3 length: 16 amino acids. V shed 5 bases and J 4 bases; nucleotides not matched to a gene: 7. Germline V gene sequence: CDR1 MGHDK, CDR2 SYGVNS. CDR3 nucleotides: TGTGCCAGCAGTCTACGTGGACAGGGGGCGGGAAACACCATATATTTT. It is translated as CASSLRGQGAGNTIYF.